The entry below describes one TCR beta chain. No antigen is known for it. Qualities for individual bases were not recorded, and no much larger clone is one base off. In the prospective study, participants were 18 to 89 years old, resided in 24 geographic areas of the United States, and were enrolled through a virtual design. Cohort assignment in the prospective study relied on participant-reported clinical history from a screening survey and a study questionnaire. For ImmuneRACE Cohort 3, a participant was defined as recovered based on two consecutive negative NP/OP PCR tests, clearance by a healthcare professional, or resolution of symptoms. In the prospective study, whole blood, serum and a nasopharyngeal or oropharyngeal swab were collected from each participant by mobile phlebotomists. Prospective study participants could optionally give additional blood draws and questionnaires over an approximately two-month period. Before DNA extraction, blood samples from the prospective study were shipped at room temperature or frozen.

From cysteine to phenylalanine, the CDR3 is 11 amino acids long. The entry retains the CDR3 DNA only, 33 bases that are in frame from base 1. V has 5 bases trimmed and J has 5 bases trimmed; junction bases matching no gene number 2. The CDR1 and CDR2 encoded by the germline V gene (reference sequence) are GTSNPN and SVGIG. The data are from a study of blood T cell repertoires in COVID-19 (dated by TCRdb to 2020 to 2022). For context, the study as a whole: Collaborator samples came from the United States, Italy and Spain and covered acute and convalescent phases of COVID-19. Where available, HLA class I and class II types were taken from metadata supplied by the sample provider and were not determined by assay-based typing. The samples were drawn from two sources: the first 160 participants of the ongoing ImmuneRACE study, and 1,000 to 1,500 subjects contributed by 6 global collaborators. Sample metadata almost always included a de-identified subject ID, COVID-19 status, age in years and sex. The prospective study material was composed of cDNA or gDNA derived from T cells, B-cell-depleted T cells, or PBMCs. The repertoires were made available in a free public database intended to serve as a resource for research on the immune response to SARS-CoV-2. Deeply sampled blood TCRbeta repertoires from subjects exposed to, actively infected with, or recovered from COVID-19 were included in the dataset. General study outcomes and caveats: Clinical and demographic metadata were provided uncurated, with the amount varying by source and participant.

The immunoSEQ Assay, a bias-controlled multiplex PCR, was used to amplify TCRbeta CDR3 regions from genomic DNA. The paper's processing steps were these. The number of nucleated cells in each sample was estimated from the amplification of reference gene primers within the assay. To quantify the absolute abundance of each unique TCRbeta CDR3 rearrangement, sequence reads were collapsed and filtered. For each sample, productive Simpson clonality was calculated by taking the square root of Simpson's diversity index across productive rearrangements. Entries here come from immuneACCESS through TCRdb and include only in-frame sequences with V and J called. Some clones fail to appear in such tables; in the studies checked, an unresolved V gene covers under half of the shortfall, and the cause of the remainder is unknown. The DNA gave D and trimming, while V, J and clone size come from that table. Present in this sample are 350,000 to 550,000 clones, around 87% of which were seen just once. 1.1% of the sample is taken by the ten largest.

The chain is encoded by TRBV30 joined to TRBJ2-7, with 8 central nucleotides matching TRBD2. This sequence was found in a young man who had recovered from COVID-19. The source material was PBMCs or T cells enriched from blood (not recorded which). CDR3 protein: CAWAGGDEQYF. The sequenced DNA is TGTGCCTGGGCCGGGGGGGACGAGCAGTACTTC.